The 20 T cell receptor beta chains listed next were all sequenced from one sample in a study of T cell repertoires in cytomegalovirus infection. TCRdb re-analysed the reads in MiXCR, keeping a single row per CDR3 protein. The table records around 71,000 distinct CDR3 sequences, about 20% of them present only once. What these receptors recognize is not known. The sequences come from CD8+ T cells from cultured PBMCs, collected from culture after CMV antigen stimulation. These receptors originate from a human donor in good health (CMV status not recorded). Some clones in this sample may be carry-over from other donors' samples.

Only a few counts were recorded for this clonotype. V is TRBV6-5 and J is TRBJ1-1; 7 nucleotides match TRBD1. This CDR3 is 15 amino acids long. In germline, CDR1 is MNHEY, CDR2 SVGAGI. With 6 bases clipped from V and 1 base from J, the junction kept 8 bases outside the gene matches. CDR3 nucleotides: TGTGCCAGCAGGGATAGACAGGGTAGGAACACTGAAGCTTTCTTT. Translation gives CASRDRQGRNTEAFF.

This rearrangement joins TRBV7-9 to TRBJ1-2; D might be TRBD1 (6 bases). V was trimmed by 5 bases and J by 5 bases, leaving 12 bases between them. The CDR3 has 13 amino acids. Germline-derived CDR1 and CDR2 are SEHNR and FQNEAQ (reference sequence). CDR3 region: CASSPRTDYGYTF. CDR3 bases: TGTGCCAGCAGCCCGAGGACAGATTATGGCTACACCTTC.

The CDR3 region is CASSSNKQANYEQYF. Here the CDR3 DNA reads TGTGCCAGCAGCTCCAACAAGCAGGCAAACTACGAGCAGTACTTC. J is TRBJ2-7 and V is TRBV7-9; D remains unclear. The CDR3 is 15 amino acids. V was shortened by 4 bases and J by 3 bases, with 16 bases between the two germline ends. Germline V gene lookup returns CDR1 SEHNR and CDR2 FQNEAQ (reference sequence).

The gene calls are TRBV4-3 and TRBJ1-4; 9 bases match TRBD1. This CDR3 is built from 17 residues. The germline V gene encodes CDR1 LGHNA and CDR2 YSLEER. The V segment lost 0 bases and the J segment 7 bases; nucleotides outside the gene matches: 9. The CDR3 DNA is TGCGCCAGCAGCCAAGATCATAGGGGACAGGGCAGTGAAAAACTGTTTTTT. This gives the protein CASSQDHRGQGSEKLFF.

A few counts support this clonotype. Here the CDR3 reads CASSMDRAGEQYF. The CDR3 DNA follows: TGTGCCAGCAGTATGGACAGGGCCGGAGAGCAGTACTTC. The V and J genes are TRBV12-3 or TRBV12-4 and TRBJ2-7, with TRBD1 matching 8 bases. The trim removed 5 bases at V and 7 bases at J, leaving 7 bases unmatched. The CDR3 has 13 residues.

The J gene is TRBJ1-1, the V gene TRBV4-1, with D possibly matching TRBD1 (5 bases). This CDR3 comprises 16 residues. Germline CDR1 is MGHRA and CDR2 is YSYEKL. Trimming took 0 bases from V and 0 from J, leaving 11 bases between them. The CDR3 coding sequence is TGCGCCAGCAGCCAAGATTCGGGGACGGTGAACACTGAAGCTTTCTTT. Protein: CASSQDSGTVNTEAFF.

CDR3 nucleotides: TGTGCCAGCAGCTTAGTAGGGGCGGGAGAAACCCCGAACACCGGGGAGCTGTTTTTT. This gives the protein CASSLVGAGETPNTGELFF. V usage is TRBV11-2 and J usage is TRBJ2-2; 7 bases are a match to TRBD2. CDR3 size: 19 residues. Germline assignment: CDR1 SGHAT and CDR2 FQNNGV. The junction had 11 bases not matched to a gene; V was cut back by 1 base and J by 0 bases.

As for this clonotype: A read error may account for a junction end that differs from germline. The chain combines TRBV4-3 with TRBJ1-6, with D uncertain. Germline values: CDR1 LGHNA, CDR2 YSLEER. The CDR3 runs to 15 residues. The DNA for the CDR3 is TGCGCCAGCAGCCAAGTAATAAGCTATAGTTCACCCCTCCACTTT. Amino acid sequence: CASSQVISYSSPLHF.

The CDR3 here is CASSLEGLGGYTF. The CDR3 nucleotides read TGTGCCAGCAGCTTGGAGGGGTTGGGCGGCTACACCTTC. The chain uses TRBV5-6 and TRBJ1-2; D possibly corresponds to TRBD1 (5 bases). The germline V gene has CDR1 SGHDT and CDR2 YYEEEE. Trimming removed 0 bases at V and 8 bases at J, with 11 bases between. The CDR3 consists of 13 residues.

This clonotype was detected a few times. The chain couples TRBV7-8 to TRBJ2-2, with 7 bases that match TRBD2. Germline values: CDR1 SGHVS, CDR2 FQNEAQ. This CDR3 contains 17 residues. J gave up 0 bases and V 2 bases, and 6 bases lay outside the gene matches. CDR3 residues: CASSLNPSGANTGELFF. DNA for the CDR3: TGTGCCAGCAGCTTAAATCCTAGCGGAGCGAACACCGGGGAGCTGTTTTTT.

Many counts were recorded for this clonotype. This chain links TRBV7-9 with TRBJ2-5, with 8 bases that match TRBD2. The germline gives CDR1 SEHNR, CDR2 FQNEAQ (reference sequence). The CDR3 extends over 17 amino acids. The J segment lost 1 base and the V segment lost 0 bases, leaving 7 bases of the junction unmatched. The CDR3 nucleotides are TGTGCCAGCAGCTTAGCGCCGACTAGCGTGGCCCAAGAGACCCAGTACTTC. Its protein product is CASSLAPTSVAQETQYF.

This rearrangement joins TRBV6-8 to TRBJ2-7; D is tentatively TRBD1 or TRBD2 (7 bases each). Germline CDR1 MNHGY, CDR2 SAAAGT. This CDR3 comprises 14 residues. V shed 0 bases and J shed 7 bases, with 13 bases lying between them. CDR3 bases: TGTGCCAGCAGTTACTCGGCAGGGGGGGGTGAGCAGTACTTC. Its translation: CASSYSAGGGEQYF.

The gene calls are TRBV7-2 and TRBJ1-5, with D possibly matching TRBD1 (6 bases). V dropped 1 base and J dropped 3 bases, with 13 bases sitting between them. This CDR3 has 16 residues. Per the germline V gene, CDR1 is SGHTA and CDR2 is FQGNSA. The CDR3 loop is CASSLGTAPYNQPQHF. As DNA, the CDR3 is TGTGCCAGCAGCTTAGGGACAGCTCCCTACAATCAGCCCCAGCATTTT. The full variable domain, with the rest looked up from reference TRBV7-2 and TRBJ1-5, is GAGVSQSPSNKVTEKGKDVELRCDPISGHTALYWYRQSLGQGLEFLIYFQGNSAPDKSGLPSDRFSAERTGGSVSTLTIQRTQQEDSAVYLCASSLGTAPYNQPQHFGDGTRLSIL.

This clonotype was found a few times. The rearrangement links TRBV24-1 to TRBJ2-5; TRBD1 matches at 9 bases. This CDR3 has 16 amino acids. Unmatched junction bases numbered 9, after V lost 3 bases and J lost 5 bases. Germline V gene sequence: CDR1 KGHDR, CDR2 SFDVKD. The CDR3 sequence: CATSDPARDRVETQYF. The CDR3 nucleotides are TGTGCCACCAGTGATCCAGCCCGGGACAGGGTGGAGACCCAGTACTTC.

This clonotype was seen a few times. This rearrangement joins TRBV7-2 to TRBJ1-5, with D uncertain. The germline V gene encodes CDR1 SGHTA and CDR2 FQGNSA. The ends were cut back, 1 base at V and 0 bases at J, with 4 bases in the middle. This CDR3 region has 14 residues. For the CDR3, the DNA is TGTGCCAGCAGCTTAGGCCTTAGCAATCAGCCCCAGCATTTT. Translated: CASSLGLSNQPQHF.

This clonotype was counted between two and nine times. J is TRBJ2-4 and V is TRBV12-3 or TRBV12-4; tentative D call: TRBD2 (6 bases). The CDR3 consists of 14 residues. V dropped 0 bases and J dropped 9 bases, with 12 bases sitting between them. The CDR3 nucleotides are TGTGCCAGCAGTTTAGCTTCTACCGGGGGCATTCAGTACTTC. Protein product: CASSLASTGGIQYF.

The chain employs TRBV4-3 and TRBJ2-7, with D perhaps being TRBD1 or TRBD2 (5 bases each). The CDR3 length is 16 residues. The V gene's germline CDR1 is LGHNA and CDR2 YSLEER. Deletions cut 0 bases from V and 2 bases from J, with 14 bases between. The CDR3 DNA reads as TGCGCCAGCAGCCAAGATTCGGGGCAGGTCCCCTACGAGCAGTACTTC. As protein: CASSQDSGQVPYEQYF.

The CDR3, as DNA: TGTGCCAGCAGCCGAAGCGCGAGCTCCTATAATTCACCCCTCCACTTT. Protein sequence: CASSRSASSYNSPLHF. The rearrangement joins TRBV11-2 to TRBJ1-6; D unresolved. CDR1 is SGHAT, CDR2 FQNNGV, per germline. Trimming took 5 bases from V and 0 from J, leaving 11 bases between them. The CDR3 contains 16 residues.

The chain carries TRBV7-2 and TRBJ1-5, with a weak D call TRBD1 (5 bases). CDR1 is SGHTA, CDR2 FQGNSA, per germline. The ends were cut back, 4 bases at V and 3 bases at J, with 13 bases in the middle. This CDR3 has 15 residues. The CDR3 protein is CASSSLTEYNQPQHF. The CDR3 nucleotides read TGTGCCAGCAGCTCCCTGACAGAGTACAATCAGCCCCAGCATTTT.

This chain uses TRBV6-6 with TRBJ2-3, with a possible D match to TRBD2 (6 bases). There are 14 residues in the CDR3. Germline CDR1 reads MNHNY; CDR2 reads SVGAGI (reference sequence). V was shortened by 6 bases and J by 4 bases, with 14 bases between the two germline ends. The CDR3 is CASSQTGSPDTQYF. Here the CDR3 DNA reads TGTGCCAGCAGCCAAACCGGGAGCCCAGATACGCAGTATTTT.